The sequence of this T cell receptor beta chain was determined in a study of neurological immune-mediated disorders. Germline loops: CDR1 DFQATT, CDR2 SNEGSKA (reference sequence). The V and J ends lost 0 bases and 0 bases respectively, with 15 bases between them. This CDR3 has 16 amino acids. TCRdb re-called the 5' RACE reads through MiXCR, storing one row per CDR3 protein. The sample lists some 89,000 distinct CDR3 sequences; about 4.3% were seen once. This clonotype was seen at least ten times. What it binds is unknown. Notes on the study in general: HTLV-1-associated myelopathy had the most TCR clonal expansion, and multiple sclerosis had the least, less than healthy controls. Phylogenetic grouping put 18 of 34 multiple sclerosis patients' repertoires into one related-CDR3 cluster, a possible signature.

Time point meaning: longitudinal time-point 3. The sequence came from a woman aged 55-75 years with multiple sclerosis. The sequenced sample consisted of PBMCs. The V call is TRBV20-1, the J call TRBJ2-7; D could derive from TRBD1 or TRBD2 (6 bases each). DNA for the CDR3: TGCAGTGCTAGAGATTCGGGGGCGGGCCTCTCCTACGAGCAGTACTTC. It is translated as CSARDSGAGLSYEQYF.